This T cell receptor (beta chain) was captured in a study of STAT5B mutations in CD4+ large granular lymphocyte leukemia (dated by TCRdb to between 2021 and 2023). For the wider study: Among healthy controls, the CDR3 'QG' motif was associated with a particular HLA allele. The TCRbeta repertoires of CD4+ T-cell large granular lymphocyte leukemia patients were compared with the TCRbeta repertoires of healthy blood donors. The purity of purified fractions was confirmed by flow cytometry on FACSCanto II or FACSVerse to exceed 95% among lymphocytes. Results the study describes overall, beyond this receptor: The data were not HLA-matched, and the higher clonality in CD4+ T-LGLL than in CD8+ T-LGLL could be due to the relatively small sample size. TRBV06-family usage was enriched among the top patient clones (8/27) compared with healthy controls (2/35). Each patient's main leukemic clonotypes were private, but approximately 26% of these clonotypes showed up at low frequency in the non-leukemic repertoires of other patients. Greater clonality appeared to be present in CD4-sorted patient repertoires than in healthy CD4+ repertoires, and the difference was retained after the putative leukemic clones were removed.

Buffy coats from under 40 blood donors, supplied by the Finnish Red Cross blood service, were used as healthy controls. All TCR-sequenced material derived from peripheral blood: patient blood samples and healthy donor buffy coats. Ficoll-Hypaque gradient centrifugation was used to isolate peripheral blood mononuclear cells. Magnetic purification was used to isolate CD4+ cells from the buffy coats of the healthy controls. The Gentra Puregene Cell and Tissue kit was used to extract genomic DNA, and a Qubit 2.0 fluorometer was used to measure the amount of genomic DNA. CDR3 length: 15 amino acids, cysteine to phenylalanine. CDR3 DNA is the only sequence kept; it has 45 bases, read in frame from the first base. At the junction V is shortened by 5 bases and J by 6 bases; bases outside the gene matches: 8. From a lookup of the germline V gene, CDR1 and CDR2 are SGHTA and FQGNSA. Of note for this clone: There is no known antigen for this receptor. No base qualities exist here, and no much larger clone lies one base off it.

TCRbeta rearrangements were sequenced from genomic DNA using the immunoSEQ assay at survey resolution. As for the authors' bioinformatics: A lowest detectable productive clonotype frequency of 2.59 x 10-5 was observed in the TCR sequencing data. Only productive TCRbeta rearrangements, meaning sequences that were complete and in-frame, were kept for the analyses. Simpson clonality, calculated in the immunoSEQ Analyzer version 3.0, was used as the measure of sample clonality. Based on frequency, clones were grouped as very rare, small, medium, large (1-20%) or hyperexpanded (>20%). OLGA 1.2.3 estimated generation probabilities, VDJtools produced V-gene circos plots, VDJdb was queried for specificities, and GLIPH identified CDR3 motifs. TCRdb retrieved this table from immuneACCESS and kept in-frame rearrangements only. Not all clones are present; in checked studies, unresolved V genes account for under half, and no reason is known for the remainder. The D gene and trimming were derived from the DNA, and the V and J assignments and clone size from that table. The sample yields about 34,000 clones; roughly 71% were counted once. About 3% of the sample rests with the top ten.

Sequenced material: CD4+ T cells from blood buffy coats. Here the chain combines TRBV7-2 and TRBJ2-4; a stretch of 9 junction bases matches TRBD1. This clonotype originated in a human donor in good health. The bases are TGTGCCAGCAGCCACACGGCGGGACAGGGAAACATTCAGTACTTC. Its protein product is CASSHTAGQGNIQYF.